Listed here are 26 T cell receptor beta chains from one sample, sequenced in a study of glioma-infiltrating T cells after dendritic cell vaccination. The protocol was immunoSEQ multiplex PCR, while the TCRdb copy is restricted to in-frame clones and leaves out a portion. The top ten clones hold 2.5% to 3% of a sample with 90,000 or so clones, around 85% of them seen once. Here the sequenced sample was blood, taken before dendritic cell vaccination. The receptors here all came from a human donor with glioblastoma.

The J gene is TRBJ2-3, the V gene TRBV5-1; 10 bases agree with TRBD2. The germline V gene encodes CDR1 SGHRS and CDR2 YFSETQ. CDR3 length: 14 amino acids. The junction had 0 bases not matched to a gene; V was cut back by 4 bases and J by 1 base. CDR3 loop: CASSSGRGTDTQYF. The CDR3 DNA reads TGCGCCAGCAGCAGCGGGAGGGGCACAGATACGCAGTATTTT.

This chain uses TRBV10-2 with TRBJ1-2; no clear D gene. V was shortened by 2 bases and J by 4 bases, with 17 bases between the two germline ends. Germline V CDR1 and CDR2: WSHSY, SAAADI. The CDR3 covers 16 residues. CDR3 region: CASSEELEVDRYGYTF. DNA of the CDR3: TGCGCCAGCAGTGAGGAGTTGGAGGTGGATCGCTATGGCTACACCTTC.

The CDR3 loop reads CASSGRTTNTGELFF. CDR3 bases: TGTGCCAGCAGCGGAAGGACAACTAACACCGGGGAGCTGTTTTTT. The chain is built from TRBV9 and TRBJ2-2; weak D call: TRBD1 (5 bases). Germline loops: CDR1 SGDLS, CDR2 YYNGEE. V lost 3 bases, J lost 2 bases, and 11 bases lay in between. CDR3 length equals 15 residues. The variable domain in full, completed from reference TRBV9 and TRBJ2-2, reads DSGVTQTPKHLITATGQRVTLRCSPRSGDLSVYWYQQSLDQGLQFLIQYYNGEERAKGNILERFSAQQFPDLHSELNLSSLELGDSALYFCASSGRTTNTGELFFGEGSRLTVL.

The chain couples TRBV5-1 to TRBJ1-6; 7 nucleotides agree with TRBD1. This CDR3 has 14 amino acids. Trimming at V came to 4 bases and at J to 6 bases, leaving 4 bases not matched to a gene. CDR1 is SGHRS, CDR2 YFSETQ, per germline. Here the CDR3 reads CASSRTGSNSPLHF. Here the CDR3 DNA reads TGCGCCAGCAGCCGGACAGGCAGTAATTCACCCCTCCACTTT.

The chain has TRBV19 and TRBJ1-5, with unresolved D. The germline gives CDR1 LNHDA, CDR2 SQIVND (reference sequence). V gave up 3 bases and J gave up 1 base, with 10 bases separating them. The CDR3 is 15 amino acids. CDR3 sequence: CASSIARVSNQPQHF. The CDR3 coding sequence is TGTGCCAGTAGTATCGCGAGGGTGAGCAATCAGCCCCAGCATTTT.

This chain joins TRBV12-5 and TRBJ2-2; tentatively, D is TRBD1 (6 bases). The CDR3 sequence is 15 residues long. The ends were cut back, 0 bases at V and 3 bases at J, with 8 bases in the middle. CDR1 and CDR2 from the germline V gene are LGHNT and FRNRAP. Written as DNA, the CDR3 is TGTGCTAGTGGTTTGGTGGGGGCGGACACCGGGGAGCTGTTTTTT. It translates to CASGLVGADTGELFF.

Note on this clone: A read error is possible here, since a much larger clone lies one base away. The rearrangement joins TRBV9 to TRBJ2-2, with TRBD2 matching 12 bases. CDR1 SGDLS and CDR2 YYNGEE come from the germline V gene. The length of the CDR3 is 15 residues. V gave up 4 bases and J gave up 5 bases; unmatched junction bases: 3. The CDR3 nucleotides read TGTGCCAGCAGCCGGACTAGCGGGGTTACCGGGGAGCTGTTTTTT. This gives the protein CASSRTSGVTGELFF.

This clone was observed a few times. The chain employs TRBV6-7 and TRBJ1-2; D uncertain. TRBV6-7 falls under the ORF class, with uncertain function. This CDR3 comprises 10 residues. Trimming shortened V by 11 bases and J by 5 bases, and 9 bases separated the two germline ends. The CDR3 nucleotides read TGTGCCTTCCTCGGGTATGGCTACACCTTC. It translates to CAFLGYGYTF.

V and J are TRBV6-6 and TRBJ2-7; weak D call: TRBD2 (6 bases). V lost 5 bases, J lost 7 bases, and 12 bases lay in between. This CDR3 has 12 amino acids. Germline V gene data show CDR1 as MNHNY and CDR2 as SVGAGI (reference sequence). The CDR3 sequence: CASSDSGREQYF. The DNA of the CDR3 is TGTGCCAGCAGTGATTCAGGGAGGGAGCAGTACTTC.

The chain recombines TRBV4-1 with TRBJ1-6, with TRBD1 matching over 9 bases. V shed 6 bases and J 8 bases; nucleotides not matched to a gene: 5. There are 14 residues in the CDR3. The germline gives CDR1 MGHRA, CDR2 YSYEKL. The chain's CDR3 is CASSNGQGYSPLHF. The CDR3 DNA follows: TGCGCCAGCAGTAACGGACAGGGGTATTCACCCCTCCACTTT.

The V call is TRBV4-3, the J call TRBJ1-2; 9 nucleotides align to TRBD1. The V segment lost 2 bases and the J segment 5 bases; nucleotides outside the gene matches: 6. CDR1 and CDR2 from the germline V gene are LGHNA and YSLEER. The CDR3 length is 15 residues. In DNA, the CDR3 is TGCGCCAGCAGCCAAACGGGACAGGGTGATTATGGCTACACCTTC. It encodes CASSQTGQGDYGYTF.

V is TRBV5-1 and J is TRBJ2-5; D possibly corresponds to TRBD1 (5 bases). V lost 5 bases, J lost 3 bases, and 14 bases lay in between. This CDR3 region has 14 residues. Germline V CDR1 and CDR2: SGHRS, YFSETQ. In DNA form, the CDR3 reads TGCGCCAGCAGTTTTCAGGGAACCGAAGAGACCCAGTACTTC. This translates into CASSFQGTEETQYF.

The V and J genes are TRBV4-1 and TRBJ2-3, with 14 bases fitting TRBD2. CDR3 size: 16 residues. V shed 2 bases, J shed 5 bases, and the junction held 3 bases outside the gene matches. The germline V gene has CDR1 MGHRA and CDR2 YSYEKL. The CDR3 bases are TGCGCCAGCAGCCAAACGACTAGCGGGAGGGGAGATACGCAGTATTTT. This gives the protein CASSQTTSGRGDTQYF.

The chain recombines TRBV28 with TRBJ2-7, with D perhaps TRBD2 (5 bases). Germline V gene data show CDR1 as MDHEN and CDR2 as SYDVKM. CDR3 length equals 12 residues. The germline V and J ends were trimmed by 1 base and 5 bases, with 6 bases remaining between them. The CDR3 loop is CASSLSGNEQYF. The CDR3 DNA reads as TGTGCCAGCAGTTTATCGGGGAACGAGCAGTACTTC. The variable domain in full, with the rest retrieved from reference TRBV28 and TRBJ2-7, is DVKVTQSSRYLVKRTGEKVFLECVQDMDHENMFWYRQDPGLGLRLIYFSYDVKMKEKGDIPEGYSVSREKKERFSLILESASTNQTSMYLCASSLSGNEQYFGPGTRLTVT.

Only a few counts were recorded for this clone. The chain recombines TRBV2 with TRBJ2-7, with 10 bases lining up with TRBD2. The V gene's germline CDR1 is SNHLY and CDR2 FYNNEI. The CDR3 runs 14 residues. Trimming cost V 6 bases and J 5 bases; bases outside gene matches: 7. CDR3 loop: CASRAGTSVHEQYF. The CDR3 DNA reads as TGTGCCAGCAGAGCCGGGACTAGCGTACACGAGCAGTACTTC.

This sequence joins TRBV19 and TRBJ2-1; 11 bases are shared with TRBD2. This CDR3 comprises 18 residues. With V trimmed by 5 bases and J by 7 bases, 16 bases remained unmatched. Germline V gene lookup returns CDR1 LNHDA and CDR2 SQIVND (reference sequence). CDR3 sequence: CASSPPAVAGGPLNEQFF. The CDR3 DNA sequence: TGTGCCAGTAGTCCGCCCGCGGTAGCGGGAGGGCCTTTGAATGAGCAGTTCTTC.

The chain uses TRBV5-1 and TRBJ2-7; D is unresolved. V was cut by 1 base and J by 4 bases, with 18 bases left in between. The CDR3 spans 16 residues. Germline-derived CDR1 and CDR2 are SGHRS and YFSETQ. The CDR3 DNA is TGCGCCAGCAGCTTGATGTTTGCAGGCACCAGTTACGAGCAGTACTTC. It specifies CASSLMFAGTSYEQYF.

This chain links TRBV19 with TRBJ2-6, with TRBD1 as a possible D gene (7 bases). Germline V gene lookup returns CDR1 LNHDA and CDR2 SQIVND (reference sequence). The CDR3 runs to 15 residues. The germline V and J ends were trimmed by 10 bases and 2 bases, with 15 bases remaining between them. This CDR3 reads CATLEGAAGANVLTF. In nucleotides, the CDR3 is TGTGCCACTTTGGAGGGGGCGGCTGGGGCCAACGTCCTGACTTTC.

The chain carries TRBV5-1 and TRBJ2-7; perhaps TRBD1 as D (6 bases). Germline CDR1 reads SGHRS; CDR2 reads YFSETQ. Trimming pared 4 bases from V and 2 bases from J, leaving 10 bases between. The CDR3 sequence is 13 residues long. The CDR3, as DNA: TGCGCCAGCAGCACGGGACAAACCTACGAGCAGTACTTC. As protein: CASSTGQTYEQYF.

This chain uses TRBV5-5 with TRBJ2-7, with D possibly matching TRBD1 (6 bases). Germline V CDR1 and CDR2: SGHKS, YYEKEE (reference sequence). Deletions cut 2 bases from V and 7 bases from J, with 16 bases between. This CDR3 spans 14 amino acids. CDR3 in DNA: TGTGCCAGCAGCTTTAGGGGGACCCCCTGGGAGCAGTACTTC. Its translation is CASSFRGTPWEQYF.

V is TRBV6-1 and J is TRBJ2-5; D unresolved. The V gene lost 1 base and the J gene lost 2 bases, with 5 bases spanning the gap. The CDR3 contains 13 residues. Germline lookup yields CDR1 MNHNS and CDR2 SASEGT. The CDR3 sequence: CASSEGRQETQYF. Here the CDR3 DNA reads TGTGCCAGCAGTGAAGGGAGACAAGAGACCCAGTACTTC.

This chain connects TRBV30 to TRBJ2-7; TRBD2 is a possible D gene (6 bases). V was trimmed by 1 base and J by 6 bases, leaving 7 bases between them. Germline values: CDR1 GTSNPN, CDR2 SVGIG (reference sequence). The CDR3 length is 11 residues. CDR3 DNA: TGTGCCTGGAGTGGCGGGGCCGAGCAGTACTTC. Translating gives CAWSGGAEQYF.

The chain combines TRBV5-3 with TRBJ1-6, with D possibly being TRBD1 (6 bases). TRBV5-3 is noted as an ORF with a role that remains uncertain. With 4 bases removed from V and 14 bases from J, the gap between germline ends came to 13 bases. There are 12 residues in the CDR3. This CDR3 reads CARSRTETTLHF. In DNA, the CDR3 is TGTGCCAGAAGCAGGACAGAGACCACCCTCCACTTT.

The chain couples TRBV30 to TRBJ1-3, with D uncertain. The length of the CDR3 is 13 residues. CDR1 and CDR2 (germline): GTSNPN, SVGIG (reference sequence). V lost 8 bases and J 9 bases, leaving 20 bases between the germline ends. CDR3 DNA: TGTGCCCGGGGTACGGGCGTGCGGGGCACCATATATTTT. Amino acid sequence: CARGTGVRGTIYF. The complete variable domain, with remaining parts taken from reference TRBV30 and TRBJ1-3, reads SQTIHQWPATLVQPVGSPLSLECTVEGTSNPNLYWYRQAAGRGLQLLFYSVGIGQISSEVPQNLSASRPQDRQFILSSKKLLLSDSGFYLCARGTGVRGTIYFGEGSWLTVV.

J is TRBJ2-7 and V is TRBV6-5; D is perhaps TRBD2 (6 bases). The CDR3 loop spans 14 amino acids. V lost 5 bases and J lost 3, with 14 bases in between. Germline lookup yields CDR1 MNHEY and CDR2 SVGAGI. The CDR3 coding sequence is TGTGCCAGCAGTCAGGACTATGGGAACTACGAGCAGTACTTC. This encodes CASSQDYGNYEQYF.

V gene TRBV27 combines with J gene TRBJ2-1, with TRBD2 matching 14 bases. The CDR3 sequence is 17 residues long. The trim removed 6 bases at V and 4 bases at J, leaving 8 bases unmatched. The V gene's germline CDR1 is MNHEY and CDR2 SMNVEV (reference sequence). CDR3 in DNA: TGTGCCAGCAGCCTACGACTAGCGGGAGGGTCATACAATGAGCAGTTCTTC. It yields the protein CASSLRLAGGSYNEQFF.